This entry describes one TCR beta chain. These data are taken from a study of radiation and T cells in renal cell carcinoma. Time point reported: blood 4 weeks post-SBRT, at nephrectomy. Treatment denoted: 15 Gy SBRT to primary tumor, nephrectomy 4 weeks later. Nephrectomy followed 15 Gy stereotactic body radiation by 4 weeks. Repertoires were generated with immunoSEQ multiplex PCR, while TCRdb's copy carries only in-frame clones and drops some. The sample contains about 43,000 clones, around four fifths of which appear only once. With V trimmed by 4 bases and J by 0 bases, 6 bases remained unmatched. Germline assignment: CDR1 LNHDA and CDR2 SQIVND (reference sequence). The CDR3 is 16 residues long.

The source of this sequence is a woman aged 70-85 years with renal cell carcinoma. This chain joins TRBV19 and TRBJ1-1; 9 bases are a match to TRBD1. The material was blood, obtained from a patient whose treatment included radiotherapy and nephrectomy. In DNA, the CDR3 is TGTGCCAGTAGTACGGGACAGGGTCTCATGAACACTGAAGCTTTCTTT. Translated, it gives CASSTGQGLMNTEAFF. Full variable domain (missing parts from reference TRBV19 and TRBJ1-1): DGGITQSPKYLFRKEGQNVTLSCEQNLNHDAMYWYRQDPGQGLRLIYYSQIVNDFQKGDIAEGYSVSREKKESFPLTVTSAQKNPTAFYLCASSTGQGLMNTEAFFGQGTRLTVV.